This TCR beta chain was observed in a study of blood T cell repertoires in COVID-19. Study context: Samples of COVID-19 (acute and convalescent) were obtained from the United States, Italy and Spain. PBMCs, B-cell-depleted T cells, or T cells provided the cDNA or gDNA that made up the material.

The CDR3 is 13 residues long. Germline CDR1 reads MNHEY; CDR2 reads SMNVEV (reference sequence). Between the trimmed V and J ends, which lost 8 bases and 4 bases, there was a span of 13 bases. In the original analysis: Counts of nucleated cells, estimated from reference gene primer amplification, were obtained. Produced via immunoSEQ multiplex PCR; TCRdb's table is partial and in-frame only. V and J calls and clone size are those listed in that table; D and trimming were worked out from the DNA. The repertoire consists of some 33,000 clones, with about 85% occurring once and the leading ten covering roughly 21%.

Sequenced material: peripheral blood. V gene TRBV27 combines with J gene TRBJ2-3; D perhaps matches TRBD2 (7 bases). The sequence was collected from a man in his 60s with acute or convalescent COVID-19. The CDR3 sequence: CASHPGGADTQYF. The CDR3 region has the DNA TGTGCCAGCCATCCGGGGGGCGCAGATACGCAGTATTTT.